A selection of T cell receptor beta chains follows, all from one sample in a study of cytomegalovirus exposure and HLA in healthy donors. Using immunoSEQ multiplex PCR, the repertoire was profiled, and TCRdb retains in-frame clones only, with some absent. The table includes 200,000 to 250,000 clones, over 60% detected once. Material: PBMCs. The receptors derive from a man in his late teens or twenties in good health and CMV-seronegative. Both conserved end residues are part of each CDR3. The D gene is left open where the match is weak. A clone size is listed for some rows: how often the clone was seen (once, few, many), or a class if it is expanded.

abundance: once
j_gene: TRBJ1-3
v_gene: TRBV5-1
d_gene: NA
CDR3aa: CASSLSGVGNTIYF
CDR3nt: TGCGCCAGTTCCCTTAGCGGGGTTGGAAACACCATATATTTT

abundance: NA
j_gene: TRBJ1-2
v_gene: TRBV27
d_gene: NA
CDR3aa: CASSLGQGYGYTF
CDR3nt: TGTGCCAGCAGTTTAGGTCAGGGATATGGCTACACCTTC

abundance: NA
j_gene: TRBJ2-4
v_gene: TRBV9
d_gene: TRBD2
CDR3aa: CASSVGGGSSNIQYF
CDR3nt: TGTGCCAGCAGCGTAGGGGGCGGGAGTAGTAACATTCAGTACTTC

abundance: NA
j_gene: TRBJ2-1
v_gene: TRBV5-1
d_gene: NA
CDR3aa: CASSLEGVSYNEQFF
CDR3nt: TGCGCCAGCAGCTTGGAGGGGGTGTCCTACAATGAGCAGTTCTTC

abundance: few
j_gene: TRBJ2-1
v_gene: TRBV28
d_gene: TRBD1
CDR3aa: CASRTNRDSPYTRQFF
CDR3nt: TGTGCCAGCAGGACTAACCGGGACAGCCCCTACACACGGCAGTTCTTC

abundance: NA
j_gene: TRBJ1-2
v_gene: TRBV30
d_gene: NA
CDR3aa: CARRRGDNYGYTF
CDR3nt: TGTGCCCGGAGGCGGGGGGACAATTATGGCTACACCTTC

abundance: once
j_gene: TRBJ2-2
v_gene: TRBV9
d_gene: NA
CDR3aa: CASSFLGPNRANTGELFF
CDR3nt: TGTGCCAGCAGCTTCCTTGGCCCGAACAGGGCGAACACCGGGGAGCTGTTTTTT

abundance: NA
j_gene: TRBJ2-6
v_gene: TRBV7-3
d_gene: NA
CDR3aa: CASSFEPGNSGANVLTF
CDR3nt: TGTGCCAGCAGCTTTGAGCCAGGGAACTCTGGGGCCAACGTCCTGACTTTC

abundance: NA
j_gene: TRBJ2-2
v_gene: TRBV2
d_gene: TRBD1
CDR3aa: CASREDRAGELFF
CDR3nt: TGTGCCAGCAGAGAAGACAGGGCCGGGGAGCTGTTTTTT

abundance: once
j_gene: TRBJ1-2
v_gene: TRBV4-1
d_gene: TRBD1
CDR3aa: CASSQGYLGTGGSYTF
CDR3nt: TGCGCCAGCAGCCAAGGGTATCTTGGGACAGGGGGAAGCTACACCTTC

abundance: NA
j_gene: TRBJ2-1
v_gene: TRBV7-2
d_gene: TRBD2
CDR3aa: CASSLERAGTHNEQFF
CDR3nt: TGTGCCAGCAGCTTAGAACGAGCGGGAACACACAATGAGCAGTTCTTC

abundance: NA
j_gene: TRBJ1-1
v_gene: TRBV5-1
d_gene: TRBD1
CDR3aa: CASSLDRGSLSTEAFF
CDR3nt: TGCGCCAGCAGCTTGGACAGGGGTAGCTTGAGCACTGAAGCTTTCTTT

abundance: few
j_gene: TRBJ2-7
v_gene: TRBV5-4
d_gene: TRBD1
CDR3aa: CASSQGQISYEQYF
CDR3nt: TGTGCCAGCAGCCAGGGACAGATAAGCTACGAGCAGTACTTC

abundance: NA
j_gene: TRBJ2-7
v_gene: TRBV6-5
d_gene: TRBD1
CDR3aa: CASSTRQGGSYEQYF
CDR3nt: TGTGCCAGCAGTACTCGACAGGGGGGCTCCTACGAGCAGTACTTC

abundance: NA
j_gene: TRBJ2-1
v_gene: TRBV21-1
d_gene: NA
CDR3aa: CASSHFGQSTHISNNEQFF
CDR3nt: TGTGCCAGCAGCCATTTCGGACAGAGCACGCATATTTCGAACAATGAGCAGTTCTTC

abundance: NA
j_gene: TRBJ2-3
v_gene: TRBV2
d_gene: TRBD1
CDR3aa: CASHRGQSTDTQYF
CDR3nt: TGTGCCAGCCACAGGGGGCAGAGCACAGATACGCAGTATTTT

abundance: NA
j_gene: TRBJ2-7
v_gene: TRBV28
d_gene: NA
CDR3aa: CASRRDNSYEQYF
CDR3nt: TGTGCCAGCAGACGGGACAATTCCTACGAGCAGTACTTC

abundance: once
j_gene: TRBJ2-7
v_gene: TRBV5-1
d_gene: TRBD1
CDR3aa: CASSLGDWGTGAYEQYF
CDR3nt: TGCGCCAGCAGCTTGGGGGATTGGGGGACAGGGGCCTACGAGCAGTACTTC

abundance: NA
j_gene: TRBJ2-2
v_gene: TRBV6-5
d_gene: TRBD1
CDR3aa: CASSWGQLLTGELFF
CDR3nt: TGTGCCAGCAGTTGGGGACAGTTACTTACCGGGGAGCTGTTTTTT

abundance: NA
j_gene: TRBJ2-3
v_gene: TRBV15
d_gene: TRBD2
CDR3aa: CATSRGLGTSGLTDTQYF
CDR3nt: TGTGCCACCAGCAGAGGCCTAGGGACTAGCGGACTCACAGATACGCAGTATTTT

abundance: NA
j_gene: TRBJ1-6
v_gene: TRBV6-6
d_gene: TRBD1
CDR3aa: CASSYGTGVDNSPLHF
CDR3nt: TGTGCCAGCAGTTACGGGACAGGGGTTGATAATTCACCCCTCCACTTT

abundance: NA
j_gene: TRBJ2-7
v_gene: TRBV9
d_gene: TRBD2
CDR3aa: CASSVASSGLYEQYF
CDR3nt: TGTGCCAGCAGCGTAGCGAGTAGCGGGCTTTACGAGCAGTACTTC

abundance: NA
j_gene: TRBJ1-2
v_gene: TRBV7-9
d_gene: TRBD1
CDR3aa: CASSLGGQGAHYGYTF
CDR3nt: TGTGCCAGCAGCTTAGGGGGGCAGGGGGCTCACTATGGCTACACCTTC

abundance: NA
j_gene: TRBJ2-7
v_gene: TRBV27
d_gene: NA
CDR3aa: CASSLRALAVHEQYF
CDR3nt: TGTGCCAGCAGTTTAAGGGCCCTAGCAGTCCACGAGCAGTACTTC

abundance: NA
j_gene: TRBJ2-6
v_gene: TRBV4-1
d_gene: NA
CDR3aa: CASSQPGLSSGANVLTF
CDR3nt: TGCGCCAGCAGCCAACCGGGACTGAGCTCTGGGGCCAACGTCCTGACTTTC

abundance: NA
j_gene: TRBJ2-1
v_gene: TRBV5-6
d_gene: TRBD1
CDR3aa: CASSFGTGTNEQFF
CDR3nt: TGTGCCAGCAGCTTCGGGACAGGGACCAATGAGCAGTTCTTC

abundance: NA
j_gene: TRBJ2-6
v_gene: TRBV5-4
d_gene: TRBD2
CDR3aa: CASSLLAGGSPGANVLTF
CDR3nt: TGTGCCAGCAGCTTGTTAGCGGGAGGGTCCCCTGGGGCCAACGTCCTGACTTTC

abundance: NA
j_gene: TRBJ2-5
v_gene: TRBV29-1
d_gene: NA
CDR3aa: CSVETDGAGTQYF
CDR3nt: TGCAGCGTTGAAACTGATGGGGCCGGGACCCAGTACTTC

abundance: NA
j_gene: TRBJ2-1
v_gene: TRBV27
d_gene: TRBD1
CDR3aa: CASSLSSGQGPYNEQFF
CDR3nt: TGTGCCAGCAGTTTATCGTCGGGACAGGGACCCTACAATGAGCAGTTCTTC

abundance: NA
j_gene: TRBJ1-4
v_gene: TRBV5-1
d_gene: NA
CDR3aa: CASSLAVGYNEKLFF
CDR3nt: TGCGCCAGCAGCCTGGCGGTTGGTTATAATGAAAAACTGTTTTTT

abundance: once
j_gene: TRBJ1-5
v_gene: TRBV5-6
d_gene: NA
CDR3aa: CASSRQTQPQHF
CDR3nt: TGTGCCAGCAGCCGACAAACTCAGCCCCAGCATTTT

abundance: NA
j_gene: TRBJ1-1
v_gene: TRBV5-1
d_gene: TRBD1
CDR3aa: CASNKQGQGSTEAFF
CDR3nt: TGCGCCAGCAACAAACAGGGACAGGGGAGCACTGAAGCTTTCTTT

abundance: NA
j_gene: TRBJ2-7
v_gene: TRBV9
d_gene: TRBD2
CDR3aa: CASSVAGRGSYEQYF
CDR3nt: TGTGCCAGCAGCGTAGCCGGGAGGGGGTCCTACGAGCAGTACTTC

abundance: NA
j_gene: TRBJ1-2
v_gene: TRBV29-1
d_gene: NA
CDR3aa: CSVSGQNYGYTF
CDR3nt: TGCAGCGTCTCCGGACAGAACTATGGCTACACCTTC

abundance: NA
j_gene: TRBJ2-7
v_gene: TRBV15
d_gene: NA
CDR3aa: CATSGSSYEQYF
CDR3nt: TGTGCCACCAGCGGGAGCTCCTACGAGCAGTACTTC

abundance: NA
j_gene: TRBJ1-5
v_gene: TRBV19
d_gene: TRBD1
CDR3aa: CASSRRGQGVDQPQHF
CDR3nt: TGTGCCAGTAGTCGACGGGGACAGGGGGTAGATCAGCCCCAGCATTTT

abundance: NA
j_gene: TRBJ2-7
v_gene: TRBV5-1
d_gene: TRBD1
CDR3aa: CASSSRTGSYEQYF
CDR3nt: TGCGCCAGCAGCTCAAGGACAGGCTCATACGAGCAGTACTTC

abundance: NA
j_gene: TRBJ2-3
v_gene: TRBV7-3
d_gene: NA
CDR3aa: CASSLGGIPTDTQYF
CDR3nt: TGTGCCAGCAGCTTAGGCGGGATTCCGACAGATACGCAGTATTTT

abundance: NA
j_gene: TRBJ2-1
v_gene: TRBV5-1
d_gene: TRBD2
CDR3aa: CASTPGGGYNEQFF
CDR3nt: TGCGCCAGCACCCCGGGGGGAGGTTACAATGAGCAGTTCTTC

abundance: NA
j_gene: TRBJ2-7
v_gene: TRBV6-5
d_gene: TRBD1
CDR3aa: CASSYHGTGRSYEQYF
CDR3nt: TGTGCCAGCAGTTACCACGGGACAGGGAGGTCCTACGAGCAGTACTTC

abundance: NA
j_gene: TRBJ1-4
v_gene: TRBV28
d_gene: NA
CDR3aa: CASTPWGTRNEKLFF
CDR3nt: TGTGCCAGCACCCCATGGGGCACGAGGAATGAAAAACTGTTTTTT

abundance: NA
j_gene: TRBJ2-1
v_gene: TRBV7-9
d_gene: TRBD2
CDR3aa: CASSLASGRGYNEQFF
CDR3nt: TGTGCCAGCAGCTTAGCAAGCGGGAGGGGCTACAATGAGCAGTTCTTC

abundance: NA
j_gene: TRBJ1-5
v_gene: TRBV6-5
d_gene: NA
CDR3aa: CASTGFGKQPQHF
CDR3nt: TGTGCCAGCACAGGGTTTGGTAAACAGCCCCAGCATTTT

abundance: few
j_gene: TRBJ1-1
v_gene: TRBV11-2
d_gene: TRBD1
CDR3aa: CASSFPQGARSSEAFF
CDR3nt: TGTGCCAGCAGCTTCCCCCAGGGGGCCCGAAGTTCGGAAGCTTTCTTT

abundance: once
j_gene: TRBJ2-5
v_gene: TRBV2
d_gene: NA
CDR3aa: CASSRSGQETQYF
CDR3nt: TGTGCCAGCAGTCGGTCGGGACAAGAGACCCAGTACTTC

abundance: NA
j_gene: TRBJ2-1
v_gene: TRBV6-6
d_gene: TRBD2
CDR3aa: CASRGTSGNNEQFF
CDR3nt: TGTGCCAGCAGGGGGACTAGCGGAAACAATGAGCAGTTCTTC

abundance: NA
j_gene: TRBJ1-1
v_gene: TRBV11-2
d_gene: TRBD1
CDR3aa: CASSSYRGVDVAFF
CDR3nt: TGTGCCAGCAGCTCATACAGGGGTGTGGATGTAGCTTTCTTT

abundance: NA
j_gene: TRBJ2-2
v_gene: TRBV5-4
d_gene: TRBD2
CDR3aa: CASSWNRLAGPGELFF
CDR3nt: TGTGCCAGCAGCTGGAATCGACTAGCGGGACCCGGGGAGCTGTTTTTT

abundance: NA
j_gene: TRBJ1-3
v_gene: TRBV7-8
d_gene: NA
CDR3aa: CASSLGTLGNTIYF
CDR3nt: TGTGCCAGCAGCTTAGGGACACTTGGAAACACCATATATTTT

abundance: NA
j_gene: TRBJ2-1
v_gene: TRBV9
d_gene: NA
CDR3aa: CASSVGGGSYNEQFF
CDR3nt: TGTGCCAGCAGCGTAGGAGGAGGCTCCTACAATGAGCAGTTCTTC

abundance: NA
j_gene: TRBJ2-7
v_gene: TRBV6-5
d_gene: NA
CDR3aa: CASSAGLINYEQYF
CDR3nt: TGTGCCAGCTCTGCCGGACTTATCAACTACGAGCAGTACTTC